What follows are 28 T cell receptor beta chains derived from one specimen sequenced in a study of identical twins. One entry per CDR3 protein results from TCRdb running MiXCR on the 5' RACE reads. This sample has 200,000 to 250,000 distinct CDR3 sequences; 7.5% occur once, and the top ten carry about 5.6%. The same specimen was also included in a second study, on yellow fever vaccine responses in identical twins.

The sequencing input was CD8+ T cells sorted from blood. These receptor sequences come from a woman under 30 in good health.

In its sample, this clonotype was seen many times. The genes are TRBV4-1 and TRBJ1-4; D ambiguous. This CDR3 comprises 15 residues. CDR1 and CDR2 (germline): MGHRA, YSYEKL. Trimming took 0 bases from V and 4 from J, leaving 9 bases between them. The DNA for the CDR3 is TGCGCCAGCAGCCAAGAAGGACCCCGTAATGAAAAACTGTTTTTT. Translated: CASSQEGPRNEKLFF.

Concerning this clonotype: Relative to the germline gene, one junction end is altered; a read error may explain this. The chain has TRBV28 and TRBJ2-7, with a weak D call TRBD1 (6 bases). CDR1 and CDR2 (germline): MDHEN, SYDVKM. This CDR3 spans 14 amino acids. This chain's CDR3 is CASSLPGANDEQYF. Here the CDR3 DNA reads TGTGCCAGCAGTTTACCAGGGGCTAACGACGAGCAGTATTTC. Supplemented by reference TRBV28 and TRBJ2-7, the full variable domain reads DVKVTQSSRYLVKRTGEKVFLECVQDMDHENMFWYRQDPGLGLRLIYFSYDVKMKEKGDIPEGYSVSREKKERFSLILESASTNQTSMYLCASSLPGANDEQYFGPGTRLTVT.

V is TRBV2 and J is TRBJ2-5, with 8 bases fitting TRBD1. The CDR3 consists of 16 residues. V was pared by 6 bases and J by 1 base, with 10 bases of the junction left unmatched. The V gene's germline CDR1 is SNHLY and CDR2 FYNNEI. The CDR3 region has the DNA TGTGCCAGCAGCAACGGACAGGGATTCCCCCAAGAGACCCAGTACTTC. It translates to CASSNGQGFPQETQYF.

This clonotype was seen ten or more times. The chain recombines TRBV9 with TRBJ2-3, with TRBD2 matching over 7 bases. The V segment lost 0 bases and the J segment 6 bases; nucleotides outside the gene matches: 7. The CDR3 consists of 15 residues. CDR1 is SGDLS and CDR2 is YYNGEE in the germline V gene. Here the CDR3 DNA reads TGTGCCAGCAGCGTAGGGCTAGCGGTGATCGATACGCAGTATTTT. Its translation: CASSVGLAVIDTQYF.

The chain couples TRBV4-1 to TRBJ2-4, with D maybe TRBD2 (7 bases). Germline V lookup: CDR1 MGHRA, CDR2 YSYEKL. This CDR3 is 16 amino acids long. The ends were cut back, 1 base at V and 0 bases at J, with 10 bases in the middle. The CDR3: CASSQVGGLAKNIQYF. The CDR3 DNA is TGCGCCAGCAGCCAAGTGGGGGGGCTAGCCAAAAACATTCAGTACTTC.

This clonotype was observed at least ten times. V usage is TRBV7-9 and J usage is TRBJ2-5, with 9 positions matching TRBD2. Germline lookup yields CDR1 SEHNR and CDR2 FQNEAQ (reference sequence). The CDR3 contains 15 residues. Trimming took 5 bases from V and 4 from J; bases not matched to a gene: 8. Here the CDR3 DNA reads TGTGCCAGCAGCCCAGGGACTAGCAATCTAGAGACCCAGTACTTC. This codes for CASSPGTSNLETQYF.

This clonotype was detected ten times or more. The DNA of the CDR3 is TGCAGTGCTAGAAAACTAGCGGACTCCTACAATGAGCAGTTCTTC. Its protein is CSARKLADSYNEQFF. This chain connects TRBV20-1 to TRBJ2-1, with 8 positions matching TRBD2. This CDR3 is 15 amino acids long. V was pared by 2 bases and J by 0 bases, with 3 bases of the junction left unmatched. Germline CDR1 and CDR2: DFQATT and SNEGSKA (reference sequence).

The rearrangement uses TRBV20-1 and TRBJ2-5; 8 bases map to TRBD1. Per the germline V gene, CDR1 is DFQATT and CDR2 is SNEGSKA (reference sequence). CDR3 length: 15 amino acids. J was trimmed by 5 bases and V by 1 base; bases with no gene match: 9. The DNA for the CDR3 is TGCAGTGCTAGAGTTCAGGGGGCGGCTCCTGAGACCCAGTACTTC. This gives the protein CSARVQGAAPETQYF.

This rearrangement joins TRBV20-1 to TRBJ2-7, with D possibly TRBD2 on 7 matching bases. The CDR3 extends over 14 amino acids. Germline V gene sequence: CDR1 DFQATT, CDR2 SNEGSKA (reference sequence). V was clipped by 3 bases and J by 4 bases, with 16 bases between them. The DNA of the CDR3 is TGCAGTGCTAGCGGGGGGCTTAACGATTACGAGCAGTACGTC. Translated: CSASGGLNDYEQYV.

The chain links TRBV2 to TRBJ2-4; D is unresolved. Per the germline V gene, CDR1 is SNHLY and CDR2 is FYNNEI. The CDR3 has 15 amino acids. Trimming left V 8 bases short and J 0 bases short, with 14 bases between. Here the CDR3 reads CASLGVEGAKNIQYF. CDR3 nucleotides: TGTGCCAGCCTAGGAGTTGAAGGAGCCAAAAACATTCAGTACTTC. Together with reference TRBV2 and TRBJ2-4, the CDR3 gives the full variable domain: EPEVTQTPSHQVTQMGQEVILRCVPISNHLYFYWYRQILGQKVEFLVSFYNNEISEKSEIFDDQFSVERPDGSNFTLKIRSTKLEDSAMYFCASLGVEGAKNIQYFGAGTRLSVL.

This clonotype has more than one count but fewer than ten. V is TRBV27 and J is TRBJ1-1; 7 nucleotides line up with TRBD1. Losses at the gene ends were 10 bases for V and 1 base for J; bases not matched to a gene: 6. The CDR3 is 13 amino acids. Germline loops: CDR1 MNHEY, CDR2 SMNVEV (reference sequence). The CDR3 DNA reads as TGTGCCACGGCCACAGGGGAGAACACTGAAGCTTTCTTT. This translates into CATATGENTEAFF.

This clonotype was detected only a few times. The rearrangement uses TRBV4-1 and TRBJ2-1; D is possibly TRBD1 (6 bases). The germline CDR1 and CDR2 sequences are MGHRA and YSYEKL. The CDR3 consists of 14 residues. Trimming removed 4 bases at V and 5 bases at J, with 12 bases between. In nucleotides, the CDR3 is TGCGCCAGCAGCCGAGGGACAATGAACAATGAGCAGTTCTTC. It is translated as CASSRGTMNNEQFF.

CDR3 nucleotide sequence: TGTGCCACCAGCAGGGACAGGTTAAATCAGCCCCAGCATTTT. It translates to CATSRDRLNQPQHF. The chain couples TRBV15 to TRBJ1-5; TRBD1 agrees at 7 bases. J gave up 4 bases and V 3 bases, and 3 bases lay outside the gene matches. Germline lookup yields CDR1 LNHNV and CDR2 YYDKDF (reference sequence). CDR3 length equals 14 residues.

The chain is built from TRBV20-1 and TRBJ1-2, with a weak D call TRBD1 (5 bases). Trimming removed 5 bases from V and 5 bases from J, with 18 bases in between. This CDR3 is built from 14 residues. CDR1 and CDR2 from the germline V gene are DFQATT and SNEGSKA (reference sequence). This CDR3 is CSALQDLDWYGYTF. Here the CDR3 DNA reads TGCAGTGCTTTACAGGATCTGGATTGGTATGGCTACACCTTC.

The chain is built from TRBV5-5 and TRBJ1-1; no definite D call. The V end lost 0 bases, the J end lost 11 bases, and 8 bases lay between the germline ends. This CDR3 comprises 11 residues. Germline loops: CDR1 SGHKS, CDR2 YYEKEE (reference sequence). The CDR3, as DNA: TGTGCCAGCAGCTTGGGTCCGTTCGCTTTCTTT. It specifies CASSLGPFAFF.

This clonotype was counted a few times. The rearrangement joins TRBV20-1 to TRBJ2-3; 7 bases agree with TRBD2. Per germline, CDR1 DFQATT and CDR2 SNEGSKA (reference sequence). This CDR3 contains 17 residues. Germline trimming cut 1 base from V and 0 bases from J; bases unmatched to any gene: 10. The CDR3 protein is CSARVLGAGTSTDTQYF. As DNA, the CDR3 is TGCAGTGCTAGAGTTCTCGGAGCGGGAACTAGCACAGATACGCAGTATTTT.

In this sample, this clonotype turned up a few times. The genes are TRBV29-1 and TRBJ1-1; D gene uncertain. Germline V gene sequence: CDR1 SQVTM, CDR2 ANQGSEA. There are 13 residues in the CDR3. V lost 6 bases and J lost 3, with 14 bases in between. In DNA form, the CDR3 reads TGCAGCGTCCTCTCCGCGATTTACACTGAAGCTTTCTTT. Its protein is CSVLSAIYTEAFF.

V is TRBV2 and J is TRBJ2-4; D might be TRBD1 or TRBD2, each matching 7 bases. The V and J ends lost 4 bases and 9 bases respectively, with 16 bases between them. Germline CDR1 and CDR2: SNHLY and FYNNEI. The CDR3 is 14 amino acids. The CDR3 reads CASSVFQGEGIQYF. CDR3 nucleotides: TGTGCCAGCAGTGTCTTCCAGGGGGAGGGCATTCAGTACTTC. Drawing the rest from reference TRBV2 and TRBJ2-4, the complete variable domain is EPEVTQTPSHQVTQMGQEVILRCVPISNHLYFYWYRQILGQKVEFLVSFYNNEISEKSEIFDDQFSVERPDGSNFTLKIRSTKLEDSAMYFCASSVFQGEGIQYFGAGTRLSVL.

The CDR3 loop reads CASSFPRPKSSYEQYF. CDR3 in DNA: TGTGCCAGCAGCTTCCCTAGGCCCAAAAGCTCCTACGAGCAGTACTTC. The chain carries TRBV28 and TRBJ2-7; D call uncertain. The V gene lost 6 bases and the J gene lost 0 bases, with 18 bases spanning the gap. The germline V gene encodes CDR1 MDHEN and CDR2 SYDVKM. CDR3 length: 16 amino acids.

This clonotype was observed many times. The chain uses TRBV9 and TRBJ1-2; 7 nucleotides align to TRBD1. CDR3 length: 12 amino acids. Trimming cost V 5 bases and J 7 bases; bases outside gene matches: 5. The germline V gene has CDR1 SGDLS and CDR2 YYNGEE. This chain's CDR3 is CASSATGFGYTF. Written as DNA, the CDR3 is TGTGCCAGCAGTGCGACAGGGTTTGGCTACACCTTC.

This clonotype has only a few counts. This chain connects TRBV2 to TRBJ1-1, with D possibly being TRBD1 (6 bases). Trimming removed 0 bases from V and 0 bases from J, with 11 bases in between. The CDR3 runs 16 residues. The germline gives CDR1 SNHLY, CDR2 FYNNEI. CDR3 sequence: CASSEASGHLNTEAFF. As DNA, the CDR3 is TGTGCCAGCAGTGAAGCCTCGGGACATTTGAACACTGAAGCTTTCTTT.

This clonotype has a handful of counts. The rearrangement uses TRBV21-1 and TRBJ2-7; TRBD2 is the table's D call and was not checked against the DNA. TRBV21-1 is noted as a pseudogene. The CDR3 contains 15 residues. The CDR3: CASRNGTSGTYEQYF. In DNA form, the CDR3 reads TGTGCCAGCAGAAATGGGACTAGCGGAACCTACGAGCAGTACTTC.

The sample holds many counts of this clonotype. The chain carries TRBV6-5 and TRBJ2-1, with 11 bases that match TRBD2. The germline gives CDR1 MNHEY, CDR2 SVGAGI. J lost 2 bases, V lost 4 bases, and 10 bases had no gene match. This CDR3 contains 18 residues. The CDR3 sequence: CASSLFALAGGPYNEQFF. The CDR3, as DNA: TGTGCCAGCAGTTTATTCGCTCTAGCGGGAGGCCCCTACAATGAGCAGTTCTTC.

The chain combines TRBV20-1 with TRBJ2-4, with 8 bases fitting TRBD1. This CDR3 is built from 13 residues. Germline V CDR1 and CDR2: DFQATT, SNEGSKA (reference sequence). V lost 5 bases and J lost 6; bases outside the gene matches: 6. The CDR3, as DNA: TGCAGTGCTTCGAGGACAGGGCCAAACATTCAGTACTTC. Its protein is CSASRTGPNIQYF.

This clonotype appeared many times. The chain couples TRBV12-3 or TRBV12-4 to TRBJ1-4, with D possibly matching TRBD1 (5 bases). This CDR3 has 10 amino acids. The CDR3 spells CGRDREKLFF. DNA for the CDR3: TGTGGCAGGGATCGGGAAAAACTGTTTTTT.

A few counts support this clonotype. The chain's CDR3 is CSVEGRGSSYNEQFF. Here the CDR3 DNA reads TGCAGCGTTGAGGGGAGGGGAAGCTCCTACAATGAGCAGTTCTTC. This chain joins TRBV29-1 and TRBJ2-1, with 7 bases matching TRBD2. Germline V gene sequence: CDR1 SQVTM, CDR2 ANQGSEA. Unmatched junction bases numbered 5, after V lost 3 bases and J lost 0 bases. The CDR3 length is 15 residues.

This clonotype appeared many times. The J gene is TRBJ2-5, the V gene TRBV9; 7 bases align to TRBD1. Per germline, CDR1 SGDLS and CDR2 YYNGEE. V lost 4 bases and J lost 4; bases outside the gene matches: 7. The CDR3 covers 14 residues. The chain's CDR3 is CASSSDRERETQYF. DNA of the CDR3: TGTGCCAGCAGCTCTGACAGGGAACGAGAGACCCAGTACTTC.

This clonotype turned up a few times. The chain links TRBV4-1 to TRBJ2-2; D is unclear. Germline-derived CDR1 and CDR2 are MGHRA and YSYEKL. V was clipped by 1 base and J by 0 bases, with 9 bases between them. This CDR3 has 16 residues. In nucleotides, the CDR3 is TGCGCCAGCAGCCAAGGGTTGTTTCCGAACACCGGGGAGCTGTTTTTT. Protein sequence: CASSQGLFPNTGELFF.